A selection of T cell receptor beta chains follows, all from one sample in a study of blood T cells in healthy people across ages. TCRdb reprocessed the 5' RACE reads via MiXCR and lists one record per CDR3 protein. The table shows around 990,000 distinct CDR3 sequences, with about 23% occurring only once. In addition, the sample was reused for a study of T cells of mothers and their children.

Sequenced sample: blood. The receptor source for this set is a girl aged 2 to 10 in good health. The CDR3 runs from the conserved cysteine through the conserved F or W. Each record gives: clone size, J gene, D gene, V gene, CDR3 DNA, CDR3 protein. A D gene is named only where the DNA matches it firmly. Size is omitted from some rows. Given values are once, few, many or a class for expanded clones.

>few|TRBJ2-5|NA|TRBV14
TGTGCCAGCAGCCAACCACTTGACGAGGGCCAGTACTTC
CASSQPLDEGQYF
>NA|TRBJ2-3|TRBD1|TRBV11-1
TGTGCCAGCAGCTTGGACGACAGGGTTCCAGATACGCAGTATTTT
CASSLDDRVPDTQYF
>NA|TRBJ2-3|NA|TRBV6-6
TGTGCCAGCAGTCCTTCGATCACAGATACGCAGTATTTT
CASSPSITDTQYF
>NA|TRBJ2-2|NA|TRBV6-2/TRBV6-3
TGTGCCGCAGCGCCCCCCCATACCGGGGAGCTGTTTTTT
CAAAPPHTGELFF
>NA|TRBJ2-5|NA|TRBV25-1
TGTGCCAGCAGTCGCTTCTATGACGGGCAAGAGACCCAGTACTTC
CASSRFYDGQETQYF
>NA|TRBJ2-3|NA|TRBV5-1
TGCGCCAGCAGCTTTGACAGGTGGCCCACAGATACGCAGTATTTT
CASSFDRWPTDTQYF
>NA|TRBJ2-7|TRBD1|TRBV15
TGTGCCACCAGCAGATCCAATGACAGGGGATACAACGAGCAGTACTTC
CATSRSNDRGYNEQYF
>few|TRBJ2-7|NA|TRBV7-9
TGTGCCAGCAGCTCCCGGACCGGACGCGGGAACGAGCAGTACTTC
CASSSRTGRGNEQYF
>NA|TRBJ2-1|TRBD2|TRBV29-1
TGCAGCGTTGAAGATCGCGCGGGGGGCTGGACGGAGCAGTTCTTC
CSVEDRAGGWTEQFF
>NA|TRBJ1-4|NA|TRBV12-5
TGTGCTAGTGGTTTCACAACAGGGCTCGAACTGTTTTTT
CASGFTTGLELFF
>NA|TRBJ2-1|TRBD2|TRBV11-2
TGTGCCAGCAGCCGGGGGGGAGGGACTGGTGACAATGAGCAGTTCTTC
CASSRGGGTGDNEQFF
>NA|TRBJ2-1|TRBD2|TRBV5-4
TGTGCCAGCAGCGACTCGACTAGCGGGATTTCCTACAATGAGCAGTTCTTC
CASSDSTSGISYNEQFF
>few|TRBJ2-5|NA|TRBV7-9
TGTGCCAGCAGTCGCACCAGGGTTGAGACCCAGTACTTC
CASSRTRVETQYF
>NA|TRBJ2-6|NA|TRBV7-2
TGTGCCAGCAGCTTGGGTTGGTATACTGGGGCCAACGTCCTGACTTTC
CASSLGWYTGANVLTF
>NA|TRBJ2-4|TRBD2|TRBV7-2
TGTGCCAGTAAACTAGCGGGCGTGGACATTCAGTACTTC
CASKLAGVDIQYF
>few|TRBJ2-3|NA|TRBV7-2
TGTGCCAGCAGCCCAGAGATGGGTGTAGATACGCAGTATTTT
CASSPEMGVDTQYF
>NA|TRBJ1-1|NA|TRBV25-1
TGTGCCAGCATCGGGCGTGGCACTGAAGCTTTCTTT
CASIGRGTEAFF
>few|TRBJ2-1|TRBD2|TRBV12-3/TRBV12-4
TGTGCCAGCAGTTTCCCGGCTAGCGGGGGAGGCAATGAGCAGTTCTTC
CASSFPASGGGNEQFF
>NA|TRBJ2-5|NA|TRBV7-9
TGTGCCAGCGGACGGGGGCGGACAGAGACCCAGTACTTC
CASGRGRTETQYF
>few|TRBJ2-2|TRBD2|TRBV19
TGTGCCAGTAGTGTCCCGACTAGCGGGCCGAACACCGGGGAGCTGTTTTTT
CASSVPTSGPNTGELFF
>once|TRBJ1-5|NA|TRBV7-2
TGTGCCAGCAGATTTTCTTTGACAGGAGATCAGCCCCAGCATTTT
CASRFSLTGDQPQHF
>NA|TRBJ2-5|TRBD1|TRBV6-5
TGTGCCAGCAGTTCTACAGGGGGATGGGAGACCCAGTACTTC
CASSSTGGWETQYF
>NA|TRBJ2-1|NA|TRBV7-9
TGTGCCAGCAGCTTTGCAGGGACTGACAATGAGCAGTTCTTC
CASSFAGTDNEQFF
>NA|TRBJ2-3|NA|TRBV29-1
TGCAGCGTTCCAAGGAATGGGGGCCGAGGAGATACGCAGTATTTT
CSVPRNGGRGDTQYF
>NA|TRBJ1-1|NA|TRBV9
TGTGCCAGCAGCACCCAGGGCTTCGAAGCTTTCTTT
CASSTQGFEAFF
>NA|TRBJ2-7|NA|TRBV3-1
TGTGCCAGCAGCCAAGATGGATTTGAAGACTACGAGCAGTACTTC
CASSQDGFEDYEQYF
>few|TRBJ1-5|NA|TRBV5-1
TGCGCCAGCAGCCCGGGACCGATAAATCAGCCCCAGCATTTT
CASSPGPINQPQHF
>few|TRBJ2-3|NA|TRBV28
TGTGCCAGCACCCCACAACTGGGGGGCACAGATGCGCAGTATTTT
CASTPQLGGTDAQYF
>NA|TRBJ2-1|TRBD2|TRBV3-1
TGTGCCTGCAGCCAAGCGTTAGCGGGGGGGACAAATGAGCAGTTCTTC
CACSQALAGGTNEQFF
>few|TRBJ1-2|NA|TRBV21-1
TGTGCCAGCAGCAAAGGCTACGGGACGCCAAAATACACCTTC
CASSKGYGTPKYTF
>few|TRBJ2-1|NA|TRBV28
TGTGCCACACACACCCGGGCGGACTCCTACAATGAGCAGTTCTTC
CATHTRADSYNEQFF
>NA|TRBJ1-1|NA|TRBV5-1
TGCGCCAGCAGCTTGGAGCTCATGAACACTGAAGCTTTCTTT
CASSLELMNTEAFF
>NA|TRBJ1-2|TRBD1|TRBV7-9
TGTGCCAGCAGCTTCACCGAACCGGGACAGGGGGGATTCGTGGACTATGGCTACACCTTC
CASSFTEPGQGGFVDYGYTF
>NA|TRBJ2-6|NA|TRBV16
TGTGCCAGCAGCCAATTAAGGAACGTCCTGACTTTC
CASSQLRNVLTF
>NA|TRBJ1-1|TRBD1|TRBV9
TGTGCCAGCAGCGATACAGGGGCTGGCACTGAAGCTTTCTTT
CASSDTGAGTEAFF
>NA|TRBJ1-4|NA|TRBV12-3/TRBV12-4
TGTGCCAGCAGCGAACCCGGGACTGGCAATGAAGAACTGTTTTTT
CASSEPGTGNEELFF
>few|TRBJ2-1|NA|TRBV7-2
TGTGCCAGCAGCTTAGTGCCTACACGCTACAATGAGCAGTTCTTC
CASSLVPTRYNEQFF
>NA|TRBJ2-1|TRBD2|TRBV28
TGTGCCAGCAGTTTCCCCCAACTAGCGGGAGGGCACAATGAGCAGTTCTTC
CASSFPQLAGGHNEQFF
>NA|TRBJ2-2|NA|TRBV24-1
TGTGCCACCAGTGATCGGGGGACCCCCTGGGGAAACACCGGGGAGCTGTTTTTT
CATSDRGTPWGNTGELFF
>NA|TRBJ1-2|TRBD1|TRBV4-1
TGCGCCAGCAGCCAAGCTGAGACAGGGAACTATGGCTACACCTTC
CASSQAETGNYGYTF
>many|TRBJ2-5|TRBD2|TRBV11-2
TGTGCCAGCAGCTTATATGGACTAGCGGGGATGGAGACCCAGTACTTC
CASSLYGLAGMETQYF
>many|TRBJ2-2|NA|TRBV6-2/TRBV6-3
TGTGCCAGCAGCTGGAGTCTAAATCTCGGCAACACCGGGGAGCTGTTTTTT
CASSWSLNLGNTGELFF
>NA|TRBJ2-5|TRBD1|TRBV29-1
TGCAGCGTTGAAGGCCCCGGACAGGAGTACCAAGAGACCCAGTACTTC
CSVEGPGQEYQETQYF
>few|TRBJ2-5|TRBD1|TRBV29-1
TGCAGCGTCGACCGACAGGGGGCCGGGGAGACCCAGTACTTC
CSVDRQGAGETQYF
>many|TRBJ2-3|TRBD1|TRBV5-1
TGCGCCAGCAGCTTGGATCCGGGACAGGGAACAGATACGCAGTATTTT
CASSLDPGQGTDTQYF
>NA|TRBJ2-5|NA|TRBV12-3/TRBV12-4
TGTGCCAGCAGTTTAAGTCTGCTAACCCAAGAGACCCAGTACTTC
CASSLSLLTQETQYF
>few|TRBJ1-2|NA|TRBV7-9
TGTGCCAGCAGCTTAGCACGGGACTATGGCTACACCTTC
CASSLARDYGYTF
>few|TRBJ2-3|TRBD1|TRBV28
TGTGCCAGCAGTACGACAGGGCGCGATACGCAGTATTTT
CASSTTGRDTQYF
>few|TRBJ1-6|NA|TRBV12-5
TGTGCTAGTGGTTTTTCAGGGGTTAATTCACCCCTCCACTTT
CASGFSGVNSPLHF
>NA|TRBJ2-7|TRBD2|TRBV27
TGTGCCACGTCTGCTAGCGGGGGAGGGTACGAGCAGTACTTC
CATSASGGGYEQYF
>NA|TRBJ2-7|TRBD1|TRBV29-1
TGCAGCGTTGGACAGGGAATTTACGAGCAGTACTTC
CSVGQGIYEQYF
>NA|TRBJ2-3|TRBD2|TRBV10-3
TGTGCCATCAGGGGGACTAGCGGGAACGCAGATACGCAGTATTTT
CAIRGTSGNADTQYF
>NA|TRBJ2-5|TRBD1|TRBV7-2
TGTGCCAGCAGCTCCAAACTCGGACAGGGCTGGCAAGAGACCCAGTACTTC
CASSSKLGQGWQETQYF
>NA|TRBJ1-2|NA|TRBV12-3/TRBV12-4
TGTGCCAGCAGTACGACGCCACTCTATGGCTACACCTTC
CASSTTPLYGYTF
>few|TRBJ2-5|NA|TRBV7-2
TGTGCCAGCAGCAGCCGGGAGCGAAAAGAGACCCGGTACTTC
CASSSRERKETRYF